This T cell receptor (beta chain) was captured by sequencing in a study of T-cell memory formation after mild COVID-19. Study-wide background: In these data, TCR clusters were largely donor specific. General study results and limits: Whereas later expanders leaned CD4+, clones contracting day 15 to 85 showed a balanced CD4/CD8 makeup. CD4+ clones that contracted lay mainly in CM and EM; CD8+ ones lay in EMRA. Some responding clones appeared in pre-infection memory, suggesting cross-reactive memory joined.

Germline CDR1 is LGHDT and CDR2 is YNNKEL (reference sequence). This CDR3 spans 15 amino acids. The germline V and J ends were trimmed by 5 bases and 6 bases, with 17 bases remaining between them. A few counts support this clonotype. Its cognate antigen is unknown. TCRdb independently ran MiXCR on the 5' RACE reads; one entry per CDR3 protein. The sample lists about 250,000 distinct CDR3 sequences; just over 15% were seen once. This sequence originates from an adult woman who had mild COVID-19 (a few samples of this study predate the infection). Cell type and time point are not known. Sequenced material: PBMCs or a T cell subset sorted from them (not recorded which). V usage is TRBV3-1 and J usage is TRBJ2-4, with D perhaps TRBD2 (6 bases). Here the CDR3 DNA reads TGTGCCAGCAGCAGGGGCAGGGAGGAAGGAAACATTCAGTACTTC. Translating it yields CASSRGREEGNIQYF.